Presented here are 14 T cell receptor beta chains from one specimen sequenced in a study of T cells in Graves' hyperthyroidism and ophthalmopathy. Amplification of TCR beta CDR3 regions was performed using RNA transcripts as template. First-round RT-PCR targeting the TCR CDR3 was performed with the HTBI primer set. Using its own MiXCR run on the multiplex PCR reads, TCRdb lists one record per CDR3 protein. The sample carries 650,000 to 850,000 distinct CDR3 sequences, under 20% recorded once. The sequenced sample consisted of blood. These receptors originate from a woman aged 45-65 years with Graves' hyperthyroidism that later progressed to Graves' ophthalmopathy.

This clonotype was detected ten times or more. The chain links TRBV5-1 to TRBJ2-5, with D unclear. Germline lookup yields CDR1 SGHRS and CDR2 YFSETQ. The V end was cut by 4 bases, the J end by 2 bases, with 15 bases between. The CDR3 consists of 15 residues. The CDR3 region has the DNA TGCGCCAGCAGCCCGGAGCCGGGTCGACAAGAGACCCAGTACTTC. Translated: CASSPEPGRQETQYF. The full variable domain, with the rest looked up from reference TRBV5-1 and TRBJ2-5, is KAGVTQTPRYLIKTRGQQVTLSCSPISGHRSVSWYQQTPGQGLQFLFEYFSETQRNKGNFPGRFSGRQFSNSRSEMNVSTLELGDSALYLCASSPEPGRQETQYFGPGTRLLVL.

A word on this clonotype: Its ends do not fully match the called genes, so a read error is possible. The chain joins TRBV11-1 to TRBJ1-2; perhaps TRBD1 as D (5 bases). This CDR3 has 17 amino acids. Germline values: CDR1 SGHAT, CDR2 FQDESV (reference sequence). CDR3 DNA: TGTGCCAGCAGCCCTCGTCGACAGTCCTCTCTTAACTATGGCTACATCTTC. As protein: CASSPRRQSSLNYGYIF.

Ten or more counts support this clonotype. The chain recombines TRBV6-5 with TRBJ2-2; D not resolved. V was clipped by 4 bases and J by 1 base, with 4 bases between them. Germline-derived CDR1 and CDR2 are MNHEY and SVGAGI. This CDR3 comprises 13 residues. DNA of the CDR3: TGTGCCAGCAGTTCCGGGAACACCGGGGAGCTGTTTTTT. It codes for CASSSGNTGELFF.

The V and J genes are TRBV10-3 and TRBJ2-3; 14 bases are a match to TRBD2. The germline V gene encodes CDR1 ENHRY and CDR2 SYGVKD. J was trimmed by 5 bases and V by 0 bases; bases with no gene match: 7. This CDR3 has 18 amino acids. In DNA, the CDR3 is TGTGCCATCAGTGAGTCGAAAGGGACTAGCGGGGGTTTAGATACGCAGTATTTT. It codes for CAISESKGTSGGLDTQYF.

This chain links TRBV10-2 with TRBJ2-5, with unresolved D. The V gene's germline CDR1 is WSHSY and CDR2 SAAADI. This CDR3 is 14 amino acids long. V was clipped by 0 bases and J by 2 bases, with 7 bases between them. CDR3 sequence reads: CASSESPRQETQYF. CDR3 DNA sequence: TGCGCCAGCAGTGAGTCCCCTAGACAAGAGACCCAGTACTTC.

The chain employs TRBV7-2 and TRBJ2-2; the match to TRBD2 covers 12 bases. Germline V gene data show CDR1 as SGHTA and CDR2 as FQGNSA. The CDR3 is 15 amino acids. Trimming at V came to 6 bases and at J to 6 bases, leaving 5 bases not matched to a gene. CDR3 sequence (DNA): TGTGCCAGCAGGACGGGACTAGCGGGTGCCGGGGAGCTGTTTTTT. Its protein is CASRTGLAGAGELFF.

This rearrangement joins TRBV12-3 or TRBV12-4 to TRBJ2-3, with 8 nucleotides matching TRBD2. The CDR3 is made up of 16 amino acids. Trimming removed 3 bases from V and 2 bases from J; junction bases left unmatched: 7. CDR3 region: CASSFGGGPDTDTQYF. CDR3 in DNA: TGTGCCAGCAGTTTCGGCGGGGGGCCTGACACAGATACGCAGTATTTT.

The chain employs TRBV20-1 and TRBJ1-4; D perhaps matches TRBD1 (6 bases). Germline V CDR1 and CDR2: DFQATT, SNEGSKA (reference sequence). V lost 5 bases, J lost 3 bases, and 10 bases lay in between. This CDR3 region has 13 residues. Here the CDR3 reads CSAAGVPNEKLFF. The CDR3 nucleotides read TGCAGTGCTGCAGGGGTTCCTAATGAAAAACTGTTTTTT.

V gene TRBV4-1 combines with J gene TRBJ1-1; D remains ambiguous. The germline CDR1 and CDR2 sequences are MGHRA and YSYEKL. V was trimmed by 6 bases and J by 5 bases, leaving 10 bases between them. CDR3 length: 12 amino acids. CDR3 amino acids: CASSLQVTEAFF. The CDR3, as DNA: TGCGCCAGCAGTCTTCAGGTAACTGAAGCTTTCTTT.

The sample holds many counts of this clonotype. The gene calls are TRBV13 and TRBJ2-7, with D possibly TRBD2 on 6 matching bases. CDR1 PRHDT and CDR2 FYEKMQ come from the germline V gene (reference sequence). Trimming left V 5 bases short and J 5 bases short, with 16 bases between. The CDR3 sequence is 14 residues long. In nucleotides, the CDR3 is TGTGCCAGCAGCCCCCCGGAGGGGTCCAACGAGCAGTACTTC. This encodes CASSPPEGSNEQYF.

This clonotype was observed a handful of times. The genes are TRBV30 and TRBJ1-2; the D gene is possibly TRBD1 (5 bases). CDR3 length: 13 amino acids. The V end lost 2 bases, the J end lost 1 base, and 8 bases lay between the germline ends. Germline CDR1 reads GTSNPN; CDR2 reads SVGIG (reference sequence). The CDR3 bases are TGTGCCTGGAGTATGACAGATAACTATGGCTACACCTTC. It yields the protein CAWSMTDNYGYTF.

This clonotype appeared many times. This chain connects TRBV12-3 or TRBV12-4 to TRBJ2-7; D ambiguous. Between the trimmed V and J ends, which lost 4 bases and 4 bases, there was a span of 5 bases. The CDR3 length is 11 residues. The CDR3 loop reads CASSSFYEQYF. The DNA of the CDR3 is TGTGCCAGCAGTTCTTTTTACGAGCAGTACTTC.

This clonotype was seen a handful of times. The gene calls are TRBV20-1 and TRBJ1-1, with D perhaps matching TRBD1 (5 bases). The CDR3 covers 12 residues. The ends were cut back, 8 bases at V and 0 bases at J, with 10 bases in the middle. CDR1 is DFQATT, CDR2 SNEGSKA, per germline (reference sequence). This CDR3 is CSLRGMNTEAFF. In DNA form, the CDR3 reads TGCAGTTTACGGGGGATGAACACTGAAGCTTTCTTT.

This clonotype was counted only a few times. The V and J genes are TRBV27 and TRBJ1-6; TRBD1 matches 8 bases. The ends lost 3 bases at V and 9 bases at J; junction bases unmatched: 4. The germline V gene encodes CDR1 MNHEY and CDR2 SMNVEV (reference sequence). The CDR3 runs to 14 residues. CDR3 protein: CASSFSQGVSPLHF. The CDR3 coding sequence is TGTGCCAGCAGTTTTTCACAGGGGGTTTCACCCCTCCACTTT.